This TCR beta chain emerged from a study of PD-1 blockade in mismatch repair-deficient tumors. Regarding the study as a whole: Rapid post-treatment expansion, then contraction, generally preceding radiologic response, marked tumor-resident clones.

Looked up from germline, CDR1 is SEHNR and CDR2 is FQNEAQ (reference sequence). V was clipped by 4 bases and J by 7 bases, with 14 bases between them. The CDR3 is 14 residues long. Concerning this clone itself: The antigen is not known.

Clones were read by immunoSEQ multiplex PCR, and TCRdb kept only the in-frame ones, dropping some. The table has under 20,000 clones, around 79% seen once; the top ten hold around 1.5%. The chain employs TRBV7-9 and TRBJ1-5, with TRBD1 as a possible D gene (6 bases). This receptor was identified in an adult with mismatch repair-deficient cancer. The specimen was PBMCs, collected 52 weeks after starting pembrolizumab. The chain's CDR3 is CASSSTGLDQPQHF. Here the CDR3 DNA reads TGTGCCAGCAGCTCCACAGGGTTGGACCAGCCCCAGCATTTT.